The 18 T cell receptor beta chains presented below share a single source sample, sequenced in a study of T cells after yellow fever vaccination. TCRdb passed the 5' RACE reads through MiXCR, listing each CDR3 protein once. The table shows 400,000 to 650,000 distinct CDR3 sequences, with 21% occurring only once. This specimen consisted of PBMCs, obtained approximately 22 days after the first yellow fever vaccination. The receptor source for this set is a man aged 18 to 30 who received the YFV17D yellow fever vaccine.

In its sample, this clonotype was seen a few times. The chain combines TRBV20-1 with TRBJ2-3; D unclear. CDR1 DFQATT and CDR2 SNEGSKA come from the germline V gene (reference sequence). The V end lost 0 bases, the J end lost 6 bases, and 16 bases lay between the germline ends. CDR3 length equals 15 residues. The CDR3 bases are TGCAGTGCTAGAGATCCCGCCAGGCAACCGGATACGCAGTATTTT. Translation gives CSARDPARQPDTQYF.

This clonotype was counted between two and nine times. J is TRBJ2-1 and V is TRBV20-1; 8 bases map to TRBD1. The length of the CDR3 is 11 residues. CDR1 is DFQATT, CDR2 SNEGSKA, per germline (reference sequence). The V and J ends lost 2 bases and 15 bases, in that order; junction bases with no gene match: 6. The CDR3 DNA reads as TGCAGTGCTAGATGGGGACAGGATCCGTTCTTC. This encodes CSARWGQDPFF.

This clonotype turned up a few times. V gene TRBV5-1 combines with J gene TRBJ1-2; possibly TRBD1 for D (5 bases). Trimming cost V 4 bases and J 8 bases, with 27 bases left between them. From germline, CDR1 is SGHRS and CDR2 YFSETQ. The CDR3 totals 17 residues. This chain's CDR3 is CASSVGPRDRPMEGYTF. CDR3 nucleotides: TGCGCCAGCAGCGTGGGACCCCGAGACAGACCCATGGAAGGCTACACCTTC.

This clonotype was seen more than once but under ten times. V and J are TRBV12-3 or TRBV12-4 and TRBJ2-3, with a tentative D call TRBD1 (7 bases). The CDR3 is 15 residues long. V lost 8 bases, J lost 2 bases, and 17 bases lay in between. The CDR3 region is CASEFQGEVTDTQYF. The CDR3 bases are TGTGCCAGCGAGTTCCAGGGGGAGGTCACAGATACGCAGTATTTT.

CDR3 DNA sequence: TGTGCCAGCTCACCAGAGTTCTTGGGCAGGGCCTATGGCTACACCTTC. It yields the protein CASSPEFLGRAYGYTF. The chain recombines TRBV18 with TRBJ1-2; D perhaps matches TRBD1 (5 bases). Trimming left V 2 bases short and J 4 bases short, with 17 bases between. The CDR3 is 16 amino acids. CDR1 is KGHSH and CDR2 is LQKENI in the germline V gene. The full variable domain, rest sourced from reference TRBV18 and TRBJ1-2, is NAGVMQNPRHLVRRRGQEARLRCSPMKGHSHVYWYRQLPEEGLKFMVYLQKENIIDESGMPKERFSAEFPKEGPSILRIQQVVRGDSAAYFCASSPEFLGRAYGYTFGSGTRLTVV.

This clonotype appeared a few times. The J gene is TRBJ1-5, the V gene TRBV7-2; D is unclear. Germline V gene lookup returns CDR1 SGHTA and CDR2 FQGNSA. The CDR3 runs to 11 residues. V was cut by 3 bases and J by 10 bases, with 7 bases left in between. The CDR3 nucleotides read TGTGCCAGCAGCTTGATGGGACCCCAGCATTTT. It specifies CASSLMGPQHF.

This chain joins TRBV4-1 and TRBJ2-3, with 10 bases lining up with TRBD2. The V and J ends lost 1 base and 8 bases, in that order; junction bases with no gene match: 15. Germline CDR1 MGHRA, CDR2 YSYEKL. The CDR3 is made up of 18 amino acids. DNA for the CDR3: TGCGCCAGCAGCCAAGGGATCTTCGCTAGCGGGGGTATGGGTACGCAGTATTTT. It specifies CASSQGIFASGGMGTQYF.

V usage is TRBV10-3 and J usage is TRBJ1-5, with D unclear. This CDR3 region has 14 residues. V was cut by 3 bases and J by 0 bases, with 6 bases left in between. CDR1 and CDR2 from the germline V gene are ENHRY and SYGVKD. The CDR3, as DNA: TGTGCCATCAGTGAAGGGTCTAGCAATCAGCCCCAGCATTTT. Amino acids: CAISEGSSNQPQHF.

The rearrangement links TRBV7-2 to TRBJ2-3, with D unresolved. Trimming cost V 4 bases and J 0 bases, with 8 bases left between them. There are 14 residues in the CDR3. CDR1 is SGHTA and CDR2 is FQGNSA in the germline V gene. CDR3: CASSWKDSTDTQYF. The CDR3, as DNA: TGTGCCAGCAGCTGGAAGGACAGCACAGATACGCAGTATTTT.

Only a few counts were recorded for this clonotype. This chain links TRBV5-1 with TRBJ2-5; TRBD2 matches 8 bases. The CDR3 runs 15 residues. In germline, CDR1 is SGHRS, CDR2 YFSETQ. The J segment lost 5 bases and the V segment lost 6 bases, leaving 12 bases of the junction unmatched. CDR3 sequence reads: CASNSQGGLGETQYF. The CDR3 DNA reads as TGCGCCAGCAACTCCCAAGGGGGACTAGGGGAGACCCAGTACTTC.

The rearrangement joins TRBV6-5 to TRBJ2-3; 8 nucleotides agree with TRBD1. V was clipped by 2 bases and J by 5 bases; unmatched bases: 6. Germline V gives CDR1 MNHEY, CDR2 SVGAGI. This CDR3 comprises 15 residues. CDR3 protein: CASSYTTGEEDTQYF. The CDR3 DNA follows: TGTGCCAGCAGTTACACGACAGGGGAGGAAGATACGCAGTATTTT.

This clonotype appeared a few times. The chain joins TRBV5-1 to TRBJ1-1, with 7 positions matching TRBD1. Trimming cost V 4 bases and J 6 bases; bases outside gene matches: 15. CDR3 length equals 16 residues. Germline values: CDR1 SGHRS, CDR2 YFSETQ. CDR3 DNA: TGCGCCAGCAGCCCCACGCAGAGACAGGGCGACGCTGAAGCTTTCTTT. Its protein is CASSPTQRQGDAEAFF.

This clonotype was seen ten or more times. V and J are TRBV6-2 or TRBV6-3 and TRBJ2-3, with D hard to call. The ends were cut back, 1 base at V and 0 bases at J, with 2 bases in the middle. The germline V gene encodes CDR1 MNHEY and CDR2 SVGEGT. The CDR3 runs to 13 residues. The CDR3 nucleotides are TGTGCCAGCAGTTACTGGAGCACAGATACGCAGTATTTT. Protein product: CASSYWSTDTQYF.

This clonotype has more than one count but fewer than ten. The chain couples TRBV3-1 to TRBJ2-1, with a weak D call TRBD2 (5 bases). The germline V and J ends were trimmed by 4 bases and 7 bases, with 17 bases remaining between them. The germline V gene encodes CDR1 LGHDT and CDR2 YNNKEL (reference sequence). The CDR3 sequence is 15 residues long. CDR3 residues: CASSPMGFSGNEQFF. CDR3 DNA sequence: TGTGCCAGCAGCCCTATGGGATTCTCGGGGAATGAGCAGTTCTTC.

This clonotype was recorded many times. The chain has TRBV3-1 and TRBJ1-2; 10 bases line up with TRBD1. This CDR3 region has 16 residues. Germline V CDR1 and CDR2: LGHDT, YNNKEL (reference sequence). With V trimmed by 4 bases and J by 3 bases, 8 bases remained unmatched. The CDR3 loop reads CASSRGTGVRHYGYTF. The CDR3 coding sequence is TGTGCCAGCAGCCGCGGGACAGGGGTCCGGCACTATGGCTACACCTTC.

The chain combines TRBV7-3 with TRBJ2-3; TRBD2 matches at 8 bases. The CDR3 length is 14 residues. From germline, CDR1 is SGHTA and CDR2 FQGTGA. V dropped 2 bases and J dropped 14; count of bases not matched to a gene: 12. Here the CDR3 reads CASSLAGPTSVLYF. CDR3 nucleotides: TGTGCCAGCAGCTTAGCGGGGCCGACTAGCGTACTGTATTTT. Looking up the rest from reference TRBV7-3 and TRBJ2-3 gives the full variable domain: GAGVSQTPSNKVTEKGKYVELRCDPISGHTALYWYRQSLGQGPEFLIYFQGTGAADDSGLPNDRFFAVRPEGSVSTLKIQRTERGDSAVYLCASSLAGPTSVLYFGPGTRLTVL.

The sample holds a few counts of this clonotype. This chain's CDR3 is CSARDEDRVIYGYTF. The CDR3 coding sequence is TGCAGTGCTAGAGACGAGGACAGGGTTATTTATGGCTACACCTTC. The chain recombines TRBV20-1 with TRBJ1-2; TRBD1 agrees at 8 bases. This CDR3 comprises 15 residues. Per germline, CDR1 DFQATT and CDR2 SNEGSKA (reference sequence). V shed 0 bases and J 5 bases; nucleotides not matched to a gene: 8.

This clonotype was picked up many times. The V call is TRBV6-5, the J call TRBJ2-2, with no clear D. V was shortened by 0 bases and J by 3 bases, with 8 bases between the two germline ends. The CDR3 loop spans 15 amino acids. Germline V CDR1 and CDR2: MNHEY, SVGAGI. This chain's CDR3 is CASSYSDIYTGELFF. CDR3 DNA sequence: TGTGCCAGCAGTTACTCAGACATTTACACCGGGGAGCTGTTTTTT.